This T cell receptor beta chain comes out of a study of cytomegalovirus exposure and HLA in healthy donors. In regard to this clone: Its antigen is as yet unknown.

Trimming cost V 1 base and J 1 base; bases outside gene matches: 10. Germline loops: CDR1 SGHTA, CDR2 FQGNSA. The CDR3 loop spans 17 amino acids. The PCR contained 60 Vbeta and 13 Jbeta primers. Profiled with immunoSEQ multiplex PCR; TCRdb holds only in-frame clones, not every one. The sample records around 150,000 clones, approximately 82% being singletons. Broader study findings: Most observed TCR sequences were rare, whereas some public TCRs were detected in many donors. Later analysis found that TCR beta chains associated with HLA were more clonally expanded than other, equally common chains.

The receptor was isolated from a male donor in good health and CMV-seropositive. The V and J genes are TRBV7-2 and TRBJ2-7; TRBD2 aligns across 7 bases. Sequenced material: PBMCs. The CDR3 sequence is CASSLVWGGSRSYEQYF. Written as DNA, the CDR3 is TGTGCCAGCAGCTTAGTCTGGGGGGGGAGCAGGTCCTACGAGCAGTACTTC.